Listed below are T cell receptor beta chains from one sample, sequenced in a study of CD8 T cells in Susac syndrome. TCRdb re-derived calls from the immunoSEQ multiplex PCR reads in MiXCR, one entry per CDR3 protein. The repertoire holds 180,000 or so distinct CDR3 sequences, with around 94% as singletons. Sequencing used CD4+ T cells from PBMCs. These receptors were obtained from a human donor in good health. The CDR3 runs from the conserved cysteine through the conserved F or W. Fields, in order: CDR3 DNA, CDR3 protein, J gene, D gene, clone size, V gene. A D gene is named only where the DNA matches it firmly. Not every row has a clone size; where given, it reads once, few, many or a size class.

TGTGCCAGCAGCTGGGCCCCCTCAGGCGAGCAGTACTTC | CASSWAPSGEQYF | TRBJ2-7 | . | once | TRBV5-6
TGCACGATTAGGGTTCGGGCAGATACGCAGTATTTT | CTIRVRADTQYF | TRBJ2-3 | . | . | TRBV29-1
TGTGCCAGCAGCTCCCTGACAGGGGAGAATTCACCCCTCCACTTT | CASSSLTGENSPLHF | TRBJ1-6 | TRBD1 | . | TRBV5-4
TGTGCCACCAGCAAGACGTCTCGTTATACCGGGGAGCTGTTTTTT | CATSKTSRYTGELFF | TRBJ2-2 | . | . | TRBV15
TGTGCCAGCAGTTTCCAGCAGGCTCAAGAGACCCAGTACTTC | CASSFQQAQETQYF | TRBJ2-5 | . | . | TRBV27
TGCAGTGCTAGGGGGGAGATCGGGACAGCCGGGGAAGAGACCCAGTACTTC | CSARGEIGTAGEETQYF | TRBJ2-5 | TRBD1 | . | TRBV20-1
TGTGCCAGCAGCCCACAGGGACCCGGGGAGCTGTTTTTT | CASSPQGPGELFF | TRBJ2-2 | . | . | TRBV12-3/TRBV12-4
TGTGCCAGCAGTTATGCGAAGACCCAGTACTTC | CASSYAKTQYF | TRBJ2-5 | . | . | TRBV6-2/TRBV6-3
TGCAGTCCCAGGGGGGACAGGAACACTGAAGCTTTCTTT | CSPRGDRNTEAFF | TRBJ1-1 | TRBD1 | . | TRBV20-1
TGTGCCAGCAGCCCCAGGAGGCGGGGGGGCGACTCCAGAGAGTATTTT | CASSPRRRGGDSREYF | TRBJ2-3 | TRBD2 | . | TRBV3-1
TGCGCCAGCAGCCGCAGACCTAGCGGGGAAGAGGAGCTGTTTTTT | CASSRRPSGEEELFF | TRBJ2-2 | TRBD2 | . | TRBV5-1
TGTGCCAGCAGCTTGGGACACGGGGCAGAGACCCAGTACTTC | CASSLGHGAETQYF | TRBJ2-5 | . | . | TRBV5-6
TGTGCCAGCAGCCGAGAACGGGAGGGGAATCAGCCCCAGCATTTT | CASSREREGNQPQHF | TRBJ1-5 | . | . | TRBV6-6
TGTGCCAGCAGGGACAGGGCGAACACCGGGGAGCTGTTTTTT | CASRDRANTGELFF | TRBJ2-2 | TRBD1 | . | TRBV3-1
TGTGCCAGCAGCCAAGATTGGAGGGTGTACTATGGCTACACCTTC | CASSQDWRVYYGYTF | TRBJ1-2 | . | . | TRBV3-1
TGCAGTGCTAGGGCAGGGGGGACTCAGCCCCAGCATTTT | CSARAGGTQPQHF | TRBJ1-5 | TRBD1 | once | TRBV20-1
TGTGCCAGCAGCTTAGGACAGGCTCGGGGCACAGATACGCAGTATTTT | CASSLGQARGTDTQYF | TRBJ2-3 | . | . | TRBV13
TGTGCCAGCAGATCAGCGGGGGCGTACGAGCAGTACTTC | CASRSAGAYEQYF | TRBJ2-7 | TRBD2 | . | TRBV6-5
TGCGCCAGCAGCGTGGGACGGTTGACCTACGAGCAGTACTTC | CASSVGRLTYEQYF | TRBJ2-7 | . | . | TRBV5-1
TGCAGCTCTCCTACCGGGGGCCCAGGGGAGACCCAGTACTTC | CSSPTGGPGETQYF | TRBJ2-5 | . | once | TRBV29-1
TGCGCCAGCAGCCCGCACTCAGGAAATGAAGCTTTCTTT | CASSPHSGNEAFF | TRBJ1-1 | . | . | TRBV4-3
TGTGCCAGCACCCCGAGAGGGGGTTCACCCCTCCACTTT | CASTPRGGSPLHF | TRBJ1-6 | . | . | TRBV27
TGTGCCAGCAGCCAACTCGGACAGGCGGGTGAGACCCAGTACTTC | CASSQLGQAGETQYF | TRBJ2-5 | TRBD1 | . | TRBV14
TGCAGTGCTAGCGGAAGGGGCACTGAAGCTTTCTTT | CSASGRGTEAFF | TRBJ1-1 | . | . | TRBV20-1
TGTGCCAGCAGCGTAGGCCTAGCGGGGGGAATCCAAGAGACCCAGTACTTC | CASSVGLAGGIQETQYF | TRBJ2-5 | TRBD2 | once | TRBV9